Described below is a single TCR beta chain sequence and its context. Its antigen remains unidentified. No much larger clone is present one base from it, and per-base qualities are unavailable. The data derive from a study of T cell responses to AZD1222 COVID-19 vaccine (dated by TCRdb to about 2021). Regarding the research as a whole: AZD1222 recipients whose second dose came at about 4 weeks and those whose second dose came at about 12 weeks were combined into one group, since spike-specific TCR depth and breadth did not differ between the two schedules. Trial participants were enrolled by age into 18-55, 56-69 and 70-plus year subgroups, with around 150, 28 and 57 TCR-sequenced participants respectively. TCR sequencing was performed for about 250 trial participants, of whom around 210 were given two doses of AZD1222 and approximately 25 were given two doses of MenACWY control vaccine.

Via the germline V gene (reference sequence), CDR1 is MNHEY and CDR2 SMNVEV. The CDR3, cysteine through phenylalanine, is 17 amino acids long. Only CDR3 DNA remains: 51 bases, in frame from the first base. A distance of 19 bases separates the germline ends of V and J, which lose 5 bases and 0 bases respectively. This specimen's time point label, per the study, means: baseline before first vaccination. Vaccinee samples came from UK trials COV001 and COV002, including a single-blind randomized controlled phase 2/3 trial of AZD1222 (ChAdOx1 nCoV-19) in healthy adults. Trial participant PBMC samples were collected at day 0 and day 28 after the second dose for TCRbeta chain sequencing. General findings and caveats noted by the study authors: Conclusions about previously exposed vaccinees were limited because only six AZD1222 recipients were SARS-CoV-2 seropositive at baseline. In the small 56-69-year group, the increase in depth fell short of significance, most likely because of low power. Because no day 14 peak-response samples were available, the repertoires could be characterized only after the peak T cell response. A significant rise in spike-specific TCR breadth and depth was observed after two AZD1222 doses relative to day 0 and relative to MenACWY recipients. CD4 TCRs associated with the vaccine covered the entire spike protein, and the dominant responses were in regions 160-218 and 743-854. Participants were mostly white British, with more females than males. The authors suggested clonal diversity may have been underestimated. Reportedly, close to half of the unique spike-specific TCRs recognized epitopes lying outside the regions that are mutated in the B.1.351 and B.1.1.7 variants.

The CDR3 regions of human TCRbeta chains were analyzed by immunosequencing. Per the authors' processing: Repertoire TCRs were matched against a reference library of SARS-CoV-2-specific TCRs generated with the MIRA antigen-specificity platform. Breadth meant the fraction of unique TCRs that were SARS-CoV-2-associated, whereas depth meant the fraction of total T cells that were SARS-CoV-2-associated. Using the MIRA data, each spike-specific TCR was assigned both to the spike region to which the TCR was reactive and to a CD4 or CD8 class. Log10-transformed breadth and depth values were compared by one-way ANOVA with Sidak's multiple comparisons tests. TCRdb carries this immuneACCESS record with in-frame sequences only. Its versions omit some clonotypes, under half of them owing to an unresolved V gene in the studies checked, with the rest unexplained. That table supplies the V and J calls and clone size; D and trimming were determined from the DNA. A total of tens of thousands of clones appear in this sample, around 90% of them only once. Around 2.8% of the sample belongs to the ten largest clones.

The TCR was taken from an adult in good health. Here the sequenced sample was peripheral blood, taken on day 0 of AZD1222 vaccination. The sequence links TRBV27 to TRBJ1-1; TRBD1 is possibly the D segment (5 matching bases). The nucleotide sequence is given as TGTGCCAGCAGTCCCCCCGGGGCCCTGGGGTTGAACACTGAAGCTTTCTTT. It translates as CASSPPGALGLNTEAFF.